This T cell receptor beta chain is drawn from a study of T cell responses to AZD1222 COVID-19 vaccine. General study findings and limits: Baseline serology detected seropositivity in only 5 or 6 AZD1222 recipients. Nearly half of spike-specific TCRs reportedly target unmutated variant regions. In all cases, repertoires were sampled only after the peak T cell response.

Clones were sequenced by immunoSEQ multiplex PCR, and TCRdb holds only the in-frame ones, with some missing. This repertoire shows some 79,000 clones, around three quarters found once; its top ten account for 47%. This clone was detected a few times. The antigen is unknown. Sequencing was performed on peripheral blood, taken 28 days after the second AZD1222 dose. The clonotype comes from an adult who received the AZD1222 COVID-19 vaccine.

The CDR3 here is CASSKIGGDYGYTF. The CDR3 nucleotides read TGTGCCAGCAGTAAAATCGGGGGTGACTATGGCTACACCTTC. The chain recombines TRBV6-5 with TRBJ1-2, with D possibly TRBD1 on 5 matching bases. Germline V gene data show CDR1 as MNHEY and CDR2 as SVGAGI. Trimming removed 5 bases at V and 3 bases at J, with 13 bases between. This CDR3 is built from 14 residues.